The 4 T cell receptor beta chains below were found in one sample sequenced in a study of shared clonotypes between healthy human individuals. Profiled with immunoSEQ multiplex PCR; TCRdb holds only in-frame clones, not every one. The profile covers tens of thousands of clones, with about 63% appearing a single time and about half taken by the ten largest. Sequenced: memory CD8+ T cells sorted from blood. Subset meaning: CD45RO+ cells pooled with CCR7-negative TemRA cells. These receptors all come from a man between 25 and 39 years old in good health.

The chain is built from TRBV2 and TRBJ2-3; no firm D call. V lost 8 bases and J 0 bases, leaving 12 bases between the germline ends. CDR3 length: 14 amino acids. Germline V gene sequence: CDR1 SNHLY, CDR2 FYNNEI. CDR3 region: CASEGPTSTDTQYF. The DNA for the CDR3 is TGTGCCAGCGAAGGGCCGACTAGCACAGATACGCAGTATTTT.

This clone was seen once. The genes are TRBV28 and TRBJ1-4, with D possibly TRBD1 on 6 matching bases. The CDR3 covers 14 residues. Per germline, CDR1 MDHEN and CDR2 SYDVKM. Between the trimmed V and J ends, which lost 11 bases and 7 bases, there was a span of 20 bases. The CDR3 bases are TGTGCCGTTCACAACAGGGTCGATCGTGAAAAACTGTTTTTT. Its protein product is CAVHNRVDREKLFF.

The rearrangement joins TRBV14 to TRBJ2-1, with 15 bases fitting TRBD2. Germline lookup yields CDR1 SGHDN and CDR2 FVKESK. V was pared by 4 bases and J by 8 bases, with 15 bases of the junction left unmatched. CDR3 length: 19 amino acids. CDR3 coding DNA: TGTGCCAGCAGCCCCCGGGACAGGACCGGGACTAGCGGGAGGTATGAGCAGTTCTTC. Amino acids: CASSPRDRTGTSGRYEQFF.

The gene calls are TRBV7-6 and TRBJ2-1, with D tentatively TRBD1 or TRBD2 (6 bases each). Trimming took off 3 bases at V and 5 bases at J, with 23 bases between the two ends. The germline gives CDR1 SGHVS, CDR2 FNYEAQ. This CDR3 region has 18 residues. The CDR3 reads CASSFRGAITTTDNEQFF. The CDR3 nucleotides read TGTGCCAGCAGCTTTAGGGGGGCGATAACTACTACCGACAATGAGCAGTTCTTC.